These T cell receptor beta chains were read from a single sample in a study of patients and donors after allogeneic stem cell transplantation. TCRdb itself ran the RT-PCR reads through MiXCR, one entry per CDR3 protein. The repertoire includes about 90,000 distinct CDR3 sequences, about 44% of them detected once, and roughly two thirds sits in the top ten. Sequenced: blood, either unsorted or a sorted T cell fraction (not recorded which). These TCRs come from a human donor who was either an allogeneic HSCT recipient or a stem cell or donor lymphocyte infusion donor (not recorded which). It is not recorded whose cells these are; they may come from a transplant donor. CDR3s include the opening cysteine and the closing phenylalanine or tryptophan.

J gene: TRBJ1-5
V gene: TRBV4-2
CDR3 protein: CASSQSQRGVKGNQPQHF

J gene: TRBJ1-1
V gene: TRBV6-6
CDR3 protein: CASRGGRGSEAFF

J gene: TRBJ1-4
V gene: TRBV7-6
CDR3 protein: CASSLGGFGEKLFF

J gene: TRBJ2-1
V gene: TRBV12-3/TRBV12-4
CDR3 protein: CASVRDSADEQFF

J gene: TRBJ2-5
V gene: TRBV7-8
CDR3 protein: CASSFLGKDRASETQYF

J gene: TRBJ1-1
V gene: TRBV5-1
CDR3 protein: CASSTGDTEAFF

J gene: TRBJ1-5
V gene: TRBV14
CDR3 protein: CASTGPQRIQHF

J gene: TRBJ1-1
V gene: TRBV6-6
CDR3 protein: CASSYSNRPKAFF

J gene: TRBJ1-5
V gene: TRBV4-3
CDR3 protein: CASSLSLGDLQPQHF

J gene: TRBJ2-7
V gene: TRBV6-5
CDR3 protein: CASSRNREGEQYF

J gene: TRBJ2-1
V gene: TRBV6-5
CDR3 protein: CASSPYGGRRGEQFF

J gene: TRBJ1-4
V gene: TRBV25-1
CDR3 protein: CASSVGPKLFF

J gene: TRBJ1-5
V gene: TRBV6-6
CDR3 protein: CASSPYASNQPQHF

J gene: TRBJ1-4
V gene: TRBV5-1
CDR3 protein: CASSLFRDSNEKLFF

J gene: TRBJ1-1
V gene: TRBV2
CDR3 protein: CASKTPRGRRDTEAFF

J gene: TRBJ2-7
V gene: TRBV12-3/TRBV12-4
CDR3 protein: CASSLWQGAYEQYF

J gene: TRBJ1-2
V gene: TRBV15
CDR3 protein: CATSSPGEGTFSGYTF

J gene: TRBJ1-5
V gene: TRBV7-3
CDR3 protein: CASSVPGEPQHF

J gene: TRBJ1-1
V gene: TRBV11-2
CDR3 protein: CASSLVNRSFRGFF

J gene: TRBJ1-3
V gene: TRBV10-3
CDR3 protein: CAISESSGGSTIYF

J gene: TRBJ2-5
V gene: TRBV29-1
CDR3 protein: CRPWERTLQETQYF

J gene: TRBJ1-5
V gene: TRBV28
CDR3 protein: CASSSGGIGTQHF

J gene: TRBJ1-4
V gene: TRBV20-1
CDR3 protein: CSARDQGHRVEKLFF

J gene: TRBJ1-2
V gene: TRBV28
CDR3 protein: CASSSPAQGGNYGYTF

J gene: TRBJ1-4
V gene: TRBV27
CDR3 protein: CASSFLRLGEKLFF

J gene: TRBJ2-7
V gene: TRBV9
CDR3 protein: CASSVAPRGYYEQYF